This T cell receptor (beta chain) was identified in a study of blood T cell repertoires in COVID-19. Using immunoSEQ multiplex PCR, the repertoire was profiled, and TCRdb retains in-frame clones only, with some absent. There are 15,000 to 20,000 clones in the sample; under 90% occur only once, and around 5.6% lies in the top ten. The CDR3 length is 19 residues. The TCR sequence derives from a human donor in a cohort sampled during active COVID-19. The specimen sequenced was peripheral blood. The chain carries TRBV21-1 and TRBJ2-7; the table's D call of TRBD1 was not tested on the DNA. TRBV21-1 is labeled a pseudogene. The CDR3 protein is CASSKADGEGDTDSYEQYF. In DNA form, the CDR3 reads TGTGCCAGCAGCAAAGCGGATGGGGAAGGGGACACCGACTCCTACGAGCAGTACTTC.